This T cell receptor (beta chain) was sequenced during a study of cytomegalovirus exposure and HLA in healthy donors. With 5 bases removed from V and 3 bases from J, the gap between germline ends came to 9 bases. The CDR3 length is 12 residues. Germline V gene lookup returns CDR1 SQVTM and CDR2 ANQGSEA. As regards this clone: Its antigen is as yet unknown.

A multiplex PCR was run with 60 Vbeta primers and 13 Jbeta primers. Sequencing used immunoSEQ multiplex PCR; TCRdb keeps in-frame clones, though not all of them. The data show more than 150,000 clones, around 80% seen once. Study-wide results and caveats: It emerged from a later analysis that several of the most significant clusters appeared to be linked to common viral pathogens.

Samples came from healthy bone marrow donors. The source is a man younger than 35 in good health and CMV-seronegative. Sequenced sample: PBMCs. The chain is built from TRBV29-1 and TRBJ2-3, with a possible D match to TRBD2 (5 bases). Here the CDR3 reads CSVLGETDTQYF. The CDR3 DNA reads TGCAGCGTTCTTGGGGAGACAGATACGCAGTATTTT.